A single TCR beta chain is shown here with its context. Antigen unknown. This record comes from a study of cytomegalovirus exposure and HLA in healthy donors. General study points: Both high specificity and high sensitivity reportedly marked the classifier's diagnosis of cytomegalovirus status.

This PCR relied on a set of 60 Vbeta primers and 13 Jbeta primers. Assay used: immunoSEQ multiplex PCR; TCRdb lists only in-frame clones, some missing. Of 200,000 or so clones listed, almost 70% are singletons. The sequence was obtained from a man in his forties in good health and CMV-seropositive. The sample taken for sequencing was PBMCs.

The CDR3 loop reads CASSELSFRGYPREQYF. The CDR3, as DNA: TGTGCCAGCAGTGAATTGAGCTTTAGGGGCTACCCCCGAGAGCAGTACTTC. The chain couples TRBV25-1 to TRBJ2-7; a possible D gene is TRBD1 (5 bases). The germline V gene encodes CDR1 MGHDK and CDR2 SYGVNS. The CDR3 has 17 residues. Trimming removed 1 base at V and 7 bases at J, with 23 bases between.